Sequencing of this TCR beta chain was carried out in a study of blood T cells in healthy people across ages. V was trimmed by 3 bases and J by 1 base, leaving 18 bases between them. The CDR3 covers 16 residues. CDR1 is SQVTM and CDR2 is ANQGSEA in the germline V gene. For this clonotype: Its cognate antigen is unknown.

It was with a sample-barcoded 5' primer and a J-beta primer mix that a second PCR of roughly 6 to 11 cycles was run. TCRdb redid the calling of the 5' RACE reads with MiXCR, one entry per CDR3 protein. The table lists approximately 790,000 distinct CDR3 sequences, less than 80% of them singletons. Points from the study as a whole: Estimates drawn from one million T cells were deemed to understate diversity.

The chain uses TRBV29-1 and TRBJ2-5, with D tentatively TRBD1 (5 bases). The sequence came from a man aged 25 to 40 in good health. The sample taken for sequencing was blood. CDR3 region: CSVDARGRPIQETQYF. CDR3 sequence (DNA): TGCAGCGTTGATGCTAGGGGCAGACCGATCCAAGAGACCCAGTACTTC. Together with reference TRBV29-1 and TRBJ2-5, the CDR3 gives the full variable domain: SAVISQKPSRDICQRGTSLTIQCQVDSQVTMMFWYRQQPGQSLTLIATANQGSEATYESGFVIDKFPISRPNLTFSTLTVSNMSPEDSSIYLCSVDARGRPIQETQYFGPGTRLLVL.